The 9 T cell receptor beta chains listed next were all sequenced from one sample in a study of cytomegalovirus exposure and HLA in healthy donors. Primers: 60 Vbeta forward and 13 Jbeta reverse. Assay used: immunoSEQ multiplex PCR; TCRdb lists only in-frame clones, some missing. The profile shows about 200,000 clones, 75% to 85% of them singletons. Sequencing was performed on PBMCs. These receptors were obtained from a woman in her forties or fifties in good health and CMV-seropositive.

The V gene is TRBV5-1, the J gene TRBJ2-3; 7 bases map to TRBD1. V shed 5 bases and J 5 bases; nucleotides not matched to a gene: 5. The germline CDR1 and CDR2 sequences are SGHRS and YFSETQ. This CDR3 has 13 amino acids. The CDR3 region has the DNA TGCGCCAGCAGATTTTCAGGGGGAGATACGCAGTATTTT. Protein sequence: CASRFSGGDTQYF.

The chain carries TRBV19 and TRBJ1-5; 10 bases map to TRBD1. The V gene's germline CDR1 is LNHDA and CDR2 SQIVND (reference sequence). Germline trimming cut 8 bases from V and 1 base from J; bases unmatched to any gene: 5. The CDR3 sequence is 15 residues long. The CDR3 loop is CASYDRGLSNQPQHF. The DNA of the CDR3 is TGTGCCAGTTATGACAGGGGGCTGAGCAATCAGCCCCAGCATTTT.

This chain connects TRBV19 to TRBJ2-5, with D possibly TRBD1 on 5 matching bases. V was trimmed by 6 bases and J by 8 bases, leaving 19 bases between them. CDR1 is LNHDA and CDR2 is SQIVND in the germline V gene (reference sequence). This CDR3 region has 14 residues. In nucleotides, the CDR3 is TGTGCCAGTAGGCAGGGCAGAGCACCAGACACCCAGTACTTC. It yields the protein CASRQGRAPDTQYF.

This clone turned up a few times. The chain employs TRBV19 and TRBJ2-7; TRBD1 agrees at 10 bases. V trimming: 7 bases; J trimming: 1 base; junction bases outside the gene matches: 7. The germline V gene has CDR1 LNHDA and CDR2 SQIVND (reference sequence). The CDR3 is 15 residues long. The CDR3 protein is CASNPDRGPSYEQYF. CDR3 nucleotides: TGTGCCAGTAACCCTGACAGGGGGCCTTCCTACGAGCAGTACTTC.

The rearrangement links TRBV6-1 to TRBJ2-7, with 8 bases lining up with TRBD1. The trim removed 6 bases at V and 1 base at J, leaving 5 bases unmatched. The CDR3 has 14 amino acids. In germline, CDR1 is MNHNS, CDR2 SASEGT. The CDR3 nucleotides are TGTGCCAGCAGGAGCCGGACAGGGTCCTACGAGCAGTACTTC. Amino acids: CASRSRTGSYEQYF.

V and J are TRBV7-2 and TRBJ2-2, with D tentatively TRBD1 (5 bases). Trimming cost V 5 bases and J 6 bases, with 13 bases left between them. The germline gives CDR1 SGHTA, CDR2 FQGNSA. The CDR3 length is 14 residues. The CDR3 is CASSALRVAGELFF. For the CDR3, the DNA is TGTGCCAGCAGCGCACTCAGGGTAGCCGGGGAGCTGTTTTTT.

The CDR3 bases are TGCGCCAGCAGCCCGGACAGTAGCAATCAGCCCCAGCATTTT. It specifies CASSPDSSNQPQHF. The rearrangement joins TRBV5-1 to TRBJ1-5; a weak D match, TRBD1 (6 bases). The V end lost 4 bases, the J end lost 0 bases, and 8 bases lay between the germline ends. The CDR3 consists of 14 residues. The germline gives CDR1 SGHRS, CDR2 YFSETQ.

This clone has more than one count but fewer than ten. The chain joins TRBV10-2 to TRBJ2-7, with D tentatively TRBD1 (6 bases). Germline values: CDR1 WSHSY, CDR2 SAAADI. With 0 bases removed from V and 0 bases from J, the gap between germline ends came to 15 bases. The CDR3 extends over 17 amino acids. The CDR3 spells CASSESPGAFFSYEQYF. CDR3 in DNA: TGCGCCAGCAGTGAGTCCCCAGGGGCCTTCTTCTCCTACGAGCAGTACTTC.

The CDR3 DNA reads TGTGCCATCAGAAAGCGCGGGGCCTACAATGAGCAGTTCTTC. Translation gives CAIRKRGAYNEQFF. This chain connects TRBV10-3 to TRBJ2-1; TRBD2 is a possible D gene (6 bases). Germline CDR1 reads ENHRY; CDR2 reads SYGVKD. Trimming shortened V by 6 bases and J by 2 bases, and 11 bases separated the two germline ends. This CDR3 is built from 14 residues.